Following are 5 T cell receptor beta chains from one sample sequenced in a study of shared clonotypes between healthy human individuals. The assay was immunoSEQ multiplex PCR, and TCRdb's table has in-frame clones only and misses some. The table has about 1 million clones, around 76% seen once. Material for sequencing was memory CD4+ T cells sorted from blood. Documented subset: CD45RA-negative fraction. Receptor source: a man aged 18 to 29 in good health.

In DNA, the CDR3 is TGTGCCAGCAGCTTAGCAGGGGTCGGGCCAGGGGGCGACGAGCAGTACTTC. Amino acid sequence: CASSLAGVGPGGDEQYF. The rearrangement links TRBV7-9 to TRBJ2-7; 8 bases agree with TRBD1. CDR3 length: 17 amino acids. Trimming cost V 0 bases and J 5 bases; bases outside gene matches: 12. Germline-derived CDR1 and CDR2 are SEHNR and FQNEAQ (reference sequence). Supplemented by reference TRBV7-9 and TRBJ2-7, the full variable domain reads DTGVSQNPRHKITKRGQNVTFRCDPISEHNRLYWYRQTLGQGPEFLTYFQNEAQLEKSRLLSDRFSAERPKGSFSTLEIQRTEQGDSAMYLCASSLAGVGPGGDEQYFGPGTRLTVT.

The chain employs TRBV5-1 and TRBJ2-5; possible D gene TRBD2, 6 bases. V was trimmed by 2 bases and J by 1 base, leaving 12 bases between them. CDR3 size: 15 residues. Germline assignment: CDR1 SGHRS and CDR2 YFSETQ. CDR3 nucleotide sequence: TGCGCCAGCAGCTTCGCAGCGGGCTCCCAAGAGACCCAGTACTTC. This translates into CASSFAAGSQETQYF.

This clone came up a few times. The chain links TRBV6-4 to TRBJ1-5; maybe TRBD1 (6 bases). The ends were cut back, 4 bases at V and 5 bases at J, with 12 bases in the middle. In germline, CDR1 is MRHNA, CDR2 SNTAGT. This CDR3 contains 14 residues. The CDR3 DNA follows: TGTGCCAGCAGTGCACAGGGTGGCCATCAGCCCCAGCATTTT. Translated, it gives CASSAQGGHQPQHF.

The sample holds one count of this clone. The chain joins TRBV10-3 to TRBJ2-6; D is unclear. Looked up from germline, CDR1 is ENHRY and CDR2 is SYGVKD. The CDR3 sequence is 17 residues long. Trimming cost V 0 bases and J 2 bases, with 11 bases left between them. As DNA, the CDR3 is TGTGCCATCAGTGAGTCAGCCAGGACGGCTGGGGCCAACGTCCTGACTTTC. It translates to CAISESARTAGANVLTF.

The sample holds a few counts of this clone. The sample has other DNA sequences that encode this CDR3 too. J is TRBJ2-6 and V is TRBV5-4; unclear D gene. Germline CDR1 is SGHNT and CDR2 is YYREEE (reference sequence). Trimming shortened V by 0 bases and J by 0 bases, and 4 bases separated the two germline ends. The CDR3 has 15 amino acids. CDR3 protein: CASSLGGSGANVLTF. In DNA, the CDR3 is TGTGCCAGCAGCTTGGGAGGCTCTGGGGCCAACGTCCTGACTTTC.